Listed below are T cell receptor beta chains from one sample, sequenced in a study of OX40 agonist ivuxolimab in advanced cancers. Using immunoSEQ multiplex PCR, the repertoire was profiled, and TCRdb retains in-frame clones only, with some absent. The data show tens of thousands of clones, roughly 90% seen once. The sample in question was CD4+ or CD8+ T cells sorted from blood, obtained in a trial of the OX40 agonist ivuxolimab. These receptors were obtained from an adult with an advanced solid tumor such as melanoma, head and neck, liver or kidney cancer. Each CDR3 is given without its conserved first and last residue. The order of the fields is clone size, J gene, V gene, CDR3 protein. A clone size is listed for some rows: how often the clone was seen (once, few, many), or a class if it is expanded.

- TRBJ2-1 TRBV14 ASSQVTRYNEQF
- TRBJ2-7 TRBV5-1 ASSLDNNPYEQY
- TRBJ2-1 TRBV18 ASSPKGSSAV
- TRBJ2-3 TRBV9 ASSDDKSILDTQY
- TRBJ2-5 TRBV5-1 ASSLATPKETQY
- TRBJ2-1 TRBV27 ASSPSRYNEQF
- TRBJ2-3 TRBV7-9 ASSLNGGKADTQY
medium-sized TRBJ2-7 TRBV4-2 ASSQEWTSYEQY
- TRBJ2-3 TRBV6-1 ASSDALHRVDTQY
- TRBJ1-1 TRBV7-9 ASSSNRDGTEAF
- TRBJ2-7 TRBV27 ASSRRGGERGATEQY
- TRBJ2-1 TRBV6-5 ASGSLGAWGDEQF
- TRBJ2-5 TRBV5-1 ASSPDQETQY
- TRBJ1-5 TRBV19 ASSSRQFNQPQH
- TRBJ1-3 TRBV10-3 AISASGTGAGNTIY
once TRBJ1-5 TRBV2 ASSKTGGRHQPQH
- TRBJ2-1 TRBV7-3 ASSSSGSYNEQF
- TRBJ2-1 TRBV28 ASSPIPGSSYNEQF